The T cell receptor (beta chain) described here comes from a study of blood T cell repertoires in COVID-19 (dated by TCRdb to between 2020 and 2021). Regarding the study in general: The collaborator samples originated in the United States, Italy and Spain and spanned the acute and convalescent phases of COVID-19. HLA class I and class II types, where available, came from metadata supplied by the sample provider rather than from assay-based typing. Sample metadata almost always included a de-identified subject ID, COVID-19 status, age in years and sex. The dataset comprised deeply sampled blood TCRbeta repertoires from subjects exposed to, actively infected with, or recovered from COVID-19. The material from the prospective study consisted of cDNA or gDNA derived from T cells, B-cell-depleted T cells, or PBMCs. The repertoires were released in a freely available public database intended as a resource for research on the immune response to SARS-CoV-2. The samples were drawn from the first 160 participants of the ongoing ImmuneRACE study and from over a thousand subjects provided by 6 global collaborators.

Collaborating institutions collected whole blood in K2EDTA tubes following their own protocols. Collaborator samples were shipped for TCRbeta analysis as frozen whole blood, isolated PBMCs, or DNA extracted from either sample type. CDR1 is given as SEHNR and CDR2 as FQNEAQ, both from the germline V gene (reference sequence). There are 13 amino acids in the CDR3, from cysteine to phenylalanine inclusive. The sequence is cut down to CDR3 DNA, 39 bases in frame from base 1. Trimming costs V 2 bases and J 16 bases, and their ends lie 18 bases apart. With regard to this clone: It has no known antigen specificity. Per-base qualities were not stored, and no clone one base away is much larger.

What the research found in general, with its limitations: The amount of clinical and demographic metadata varied by source and participant and was provided uncurated.

The immunoSEQ Assay, a bias-controlled multiplex PCR, was used to amplify TCRbeta CDR3 regions from genomic DNA. The source study handled its data this way. Nucleated cell counts per sample were estimated from amplification of reference gene primers within the assay. To quantify the absolute abundance of each unique TCRbeta CDR3 rearrangement, sequence reads were collapsed and filtered. For each sample, productive Simpson clonality was calculated as the square root of Simpson's diversity index over productive rearrangements. TCRdb's version of the immuneACCESS table is confined to in-frame rearrangements and falls short of the full clone set. An unresolved V gene accounts for under half of the shortfall where checked; the remainder is of unknown origin. V, J and clone size derive from that table, while D and trimming were established from the DNA sequence. Recorded for this sample are approximately 200,000 clones; roughly 88% of them occurred a single time. Clones ranked in the top ten supply around 4% of the sample.

The V and J genes are TRBV7-9 and TRBJ2-1; TRBD2 is a weak D gene call, 5 bases matching. The TCR was taken from a woman in her 30s with acute or convalescent COVID-19. Input material: peripheral blood. The nucleotides read TGTGCCAGCAGCTTACCGCCTAGCCAAATCCCATTCTTC. Its amino acids are CASSLPPSQIPFF.